Each of the 2 T cell receptor beta chains below was sequenced from the same sample in a study of T cells in women clearing cervical HPV infection. Clones were sequenced by immunoSEQ multiplex PCR, and TCRdb holds only the in-frame ones, with some missing. The record lists some 25,000 clones, of which the ten most abundant hold roughly 6.8%. The material sequenced was blood buffy coat. The receptors stem from a woman aged 18-70 years with a cervical HPV16 infection that either progressed to CIN3+ or cleared (not recorded which).

On this clone: The read ends 3 residues early relative to the CDR3; the germline J gene fills the gap. V is TRBV5-1 and J is TRBJ2-7, with TRBD1 matching 9 bases. The germline V gene has CDR1 SGHRS and CDR2 YFSETQ. J gave up 3 bases and V 7 bases, and 5 bases lay outside the gene matches. This CDR3 spans 13 amino acids. CDR3 amino acids: CASHVGQGYEQYF. The CDR3 DNA, read in part, is TGCGCCAGCCACGTGGGACAGGGCTACGAG.

As for this clone: The read ends 3 residues shy of where the CDR3 ends; the end is completed using the germline J gene. The rearrangement links TRBV5-1 to TRBJ2-1, with 7 nucleotides matching TRBD2. Germline V gene sequence: CDR1 SGHRS, CDR2 YFSETQ. The CDR3 length is 12 residues. V trimming: 7 bases; J trimming: 9 bases; junction bases outside the gene matches: 7. This CDR3 reads CASGLEVGEQFF. CDR3 DNA (partial): TGCGCCAGCGGACTAGAGGTGGGTGAG.